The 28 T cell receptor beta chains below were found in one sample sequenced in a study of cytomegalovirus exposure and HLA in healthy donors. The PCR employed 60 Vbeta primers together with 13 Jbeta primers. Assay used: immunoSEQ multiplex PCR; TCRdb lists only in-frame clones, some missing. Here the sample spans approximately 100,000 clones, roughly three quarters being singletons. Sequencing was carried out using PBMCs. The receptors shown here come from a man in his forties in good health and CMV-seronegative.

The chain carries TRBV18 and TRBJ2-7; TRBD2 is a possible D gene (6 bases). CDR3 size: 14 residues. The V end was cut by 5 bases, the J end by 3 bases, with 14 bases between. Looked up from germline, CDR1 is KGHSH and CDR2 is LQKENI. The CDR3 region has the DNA TGTGCCAGCTCAGGCTTGACTAGAGACTACGAGCAGTACTTC. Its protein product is CASSGLTRDYEQYF.

DNA for the CDR3: TGTGCCAGCAGCGGACAGGGTTTCTACGAGCAGTACTTC. Translation gives CASSGQGFYEQYF. The genes are TRBV2 and TRBJ2-5; 8 bases are a match to TRBD1. The DNA end is a closer match to TRBJ2-7, so the J assignment may be wrong. The CDR3 runs to 13 residues. Looked up from germline, CDR1 is SNHLY and CDR2 is FYNNEI.

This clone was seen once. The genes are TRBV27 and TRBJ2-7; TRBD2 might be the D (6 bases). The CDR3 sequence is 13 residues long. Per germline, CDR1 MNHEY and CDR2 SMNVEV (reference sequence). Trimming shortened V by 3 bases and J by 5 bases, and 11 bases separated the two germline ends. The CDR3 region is CASSLGREDEQYV. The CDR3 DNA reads TGTGCCAGCAGTTTGGGAAGGGAGGACGAGCAGTACGTC.

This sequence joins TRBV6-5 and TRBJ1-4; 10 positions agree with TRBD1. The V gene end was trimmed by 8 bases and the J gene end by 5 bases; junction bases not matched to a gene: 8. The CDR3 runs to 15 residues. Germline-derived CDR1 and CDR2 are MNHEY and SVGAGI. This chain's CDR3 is CASGPPGQGNEKLFF. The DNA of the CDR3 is TGTGCCAGCGGACCGCCGGGACAGGGGAATGAAAAACTGTTTTTT.

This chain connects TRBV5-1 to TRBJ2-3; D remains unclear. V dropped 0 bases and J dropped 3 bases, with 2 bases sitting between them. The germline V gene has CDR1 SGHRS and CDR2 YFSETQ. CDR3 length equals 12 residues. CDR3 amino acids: CASSLATDTQYF. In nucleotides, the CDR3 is TGCGCCAGCAGCTTGGCAACAGATACGCAGTATTTT.

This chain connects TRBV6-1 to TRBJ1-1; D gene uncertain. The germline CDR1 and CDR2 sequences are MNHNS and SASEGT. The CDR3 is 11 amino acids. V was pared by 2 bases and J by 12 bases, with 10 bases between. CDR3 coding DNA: TGTGCCAGCAGTGAACACACCCGTTCTTTCTTT. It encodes CASSEHTRSFF.

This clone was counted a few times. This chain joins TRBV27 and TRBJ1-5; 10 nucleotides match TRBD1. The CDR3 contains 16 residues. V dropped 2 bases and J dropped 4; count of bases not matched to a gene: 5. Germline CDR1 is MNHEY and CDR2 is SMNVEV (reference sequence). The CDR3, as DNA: TGTGCCAGCAGTTTACGGGGACAGGGGAGGAATCAGCCCCAGCATTTT. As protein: CASSLRGQGRNQPQHF.

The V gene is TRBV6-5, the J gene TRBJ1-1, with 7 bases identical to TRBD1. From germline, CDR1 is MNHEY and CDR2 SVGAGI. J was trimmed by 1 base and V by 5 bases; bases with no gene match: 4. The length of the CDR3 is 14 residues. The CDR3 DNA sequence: TGTGCCAGCAGTGCTAGGGGGCCGAACACTGAAGCTTTCTTT. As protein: CASSARGPNTEAFF.

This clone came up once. The CDR3 protein is CASTRGKADTQYF. In DNA, the CDR3 is TGTGCCAGCACCAGGGGCAAGGCGGATACGCAGTATTTT. This chain connects TRBV25-1 to TRBJ2-3; possible D gene TRBD1, 6 bases. The CDR3 length is 13 residues. Between the trimmed V and J ends, which lost 7 bases and 6 bases, there was a span of 14 bases. CDR1 is MGHDK, CDR2 SYGVNS, per germline.

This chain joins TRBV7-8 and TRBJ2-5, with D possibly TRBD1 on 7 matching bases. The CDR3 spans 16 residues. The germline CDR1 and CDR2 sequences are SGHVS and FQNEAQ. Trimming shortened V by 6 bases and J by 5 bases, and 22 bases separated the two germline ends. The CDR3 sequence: CASSQRRSGGWETQYF. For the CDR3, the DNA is TGTGCCAGCAGTCAAAGGCGCTCAGGGGGGTGGGAGACCCAGTACTTC.

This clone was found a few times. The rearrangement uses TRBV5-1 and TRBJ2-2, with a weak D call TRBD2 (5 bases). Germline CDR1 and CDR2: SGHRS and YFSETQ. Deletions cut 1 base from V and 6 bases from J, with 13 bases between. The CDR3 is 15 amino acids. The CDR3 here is CASSLPLEYSGELFF. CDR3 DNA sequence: TGCGCCAGCAGCTTGCCACTAGAGTACTCCGGGGAGCTGTTTTTT.

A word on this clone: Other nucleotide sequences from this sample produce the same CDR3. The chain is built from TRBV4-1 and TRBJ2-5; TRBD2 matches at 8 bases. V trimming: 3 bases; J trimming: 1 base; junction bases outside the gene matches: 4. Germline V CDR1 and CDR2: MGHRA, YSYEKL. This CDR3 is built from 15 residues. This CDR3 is CASSHSGGFQETQYF. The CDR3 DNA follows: TGCGCCAGCAGCCACTCGGGGGGGTTCCAAGAGACCCAGTACTTC.

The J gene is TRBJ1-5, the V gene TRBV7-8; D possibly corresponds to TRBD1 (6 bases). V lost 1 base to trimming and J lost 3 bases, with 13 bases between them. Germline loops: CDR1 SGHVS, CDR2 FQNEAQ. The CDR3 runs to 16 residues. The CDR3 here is CASSLGGGPHNQPQHF. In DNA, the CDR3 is TGTGCCAGCAGCTTAGGAGGGGGACCCCACAATCAGCCCCAGCATTTT.

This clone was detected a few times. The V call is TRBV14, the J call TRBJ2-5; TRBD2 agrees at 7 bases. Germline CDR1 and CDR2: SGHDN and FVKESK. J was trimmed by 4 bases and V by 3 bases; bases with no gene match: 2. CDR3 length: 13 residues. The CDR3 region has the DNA TGTGCCAGCAGCCATGGACTAGGAGAGACCCAGTACTTC. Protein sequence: CASSHGLGETQYF. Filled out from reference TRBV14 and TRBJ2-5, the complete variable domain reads EAGVTQFPSHSVIEKGQTVTLRCDPISGHDNLYWYRRVMGKEIKFLLHFVKESKQDESGMPNNRFLAERTGGTYSTLKVQPAELEDSGVYFCASSHGLGETQYFGPGTRLLVL.

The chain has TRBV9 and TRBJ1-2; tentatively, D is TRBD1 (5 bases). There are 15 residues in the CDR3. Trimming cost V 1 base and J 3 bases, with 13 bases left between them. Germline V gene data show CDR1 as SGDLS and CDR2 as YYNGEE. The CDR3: CASSVWGGTDYGYTF. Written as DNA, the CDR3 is TGTGCCAGCAGCGTATGGGGGGGAACAGACTATGGCTACACCTTC.

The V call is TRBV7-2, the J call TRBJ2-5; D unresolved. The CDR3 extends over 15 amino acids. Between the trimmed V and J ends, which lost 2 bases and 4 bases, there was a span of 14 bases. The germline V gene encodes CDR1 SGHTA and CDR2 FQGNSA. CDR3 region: CASSLLPGRGETQYF. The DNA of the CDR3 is TGTGCCAGCAGCTTATTACCGGGTCGTGGAGAGACCCAGTACTTC.

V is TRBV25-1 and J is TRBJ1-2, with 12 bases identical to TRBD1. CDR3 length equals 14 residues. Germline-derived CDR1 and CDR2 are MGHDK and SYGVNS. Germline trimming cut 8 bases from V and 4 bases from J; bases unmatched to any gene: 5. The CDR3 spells CASAGTGGFYGYTF. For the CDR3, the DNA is TGTGCCAGCGCCGGGACAGGGGGCTTCTATGGCTACACCTTC.

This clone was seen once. CDR3 coding DNA: TGTGCCAGCAGCTTGGGCCAAAACAGGGGGCAGGCTGAAGCTTTCTTT. It encodes CASSLGQNRGQAEAFF. The chain links TRBV5-4 to TRBJ1-1; the match to TRBD1 covers 9 bases. Losses at the gene ends were 0 bases for V and 6 bases for J; bases not matched to a gene: 9. Germline values: CDR1 SGHNT, CDR2 YYREEE (reference sequence). This CDR3 spans 16 amino acids.

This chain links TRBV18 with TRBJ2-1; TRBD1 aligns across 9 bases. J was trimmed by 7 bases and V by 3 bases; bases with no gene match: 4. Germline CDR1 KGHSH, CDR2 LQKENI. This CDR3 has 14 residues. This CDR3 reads CASSPGTGRNEQFF. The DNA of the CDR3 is TGTGCCAGCTCACCCGGGACAGGGAGGAATGAGCAGTTCTTC.

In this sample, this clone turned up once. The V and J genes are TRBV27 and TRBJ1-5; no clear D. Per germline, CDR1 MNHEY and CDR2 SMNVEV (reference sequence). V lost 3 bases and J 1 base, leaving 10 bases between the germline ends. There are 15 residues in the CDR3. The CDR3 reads CASSFLRESNQPQHF. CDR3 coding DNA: TGTGCCAGCAGTTTTCTTCGGGAGAGCAATCAGCCCCAGCATTTT.

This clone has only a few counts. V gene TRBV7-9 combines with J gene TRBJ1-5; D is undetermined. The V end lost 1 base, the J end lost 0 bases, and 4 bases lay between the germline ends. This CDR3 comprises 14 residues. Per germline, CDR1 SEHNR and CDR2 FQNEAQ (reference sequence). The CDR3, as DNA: TGTGCCAGCAGCTTAGGCGTTAGCAATCAGCCCCAGCATTTT. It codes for CASSLGVSNQPQHF.

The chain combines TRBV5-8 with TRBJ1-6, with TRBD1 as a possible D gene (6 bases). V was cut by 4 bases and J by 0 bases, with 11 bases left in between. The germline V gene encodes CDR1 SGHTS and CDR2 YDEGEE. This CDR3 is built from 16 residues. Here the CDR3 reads CASSRLQGSYNSPLHF. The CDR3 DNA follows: TGTGCCAGCAGCCGACTACAGGGCTCCTATAATTCACCCCTCCACTTT.

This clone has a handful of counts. Here the CDR3 reads CASSAWDSSSYNEQFF. The DNA of the CDR3 is TGTGCCAGCAGTGCCTGGGACAGCAGCTCCTACAATGAGCAGTTCTTC. The V and J genes are TRBV28 and TRBJ2-1; the match to TRBD1 covers 7 bases. The CDR3 spans 16 residues. V lost 5 bases and J lost 0; bases outside the gene matches: 7. The germline V gene encodes CDR1 MDHEN and CDR2 SYDVKM.

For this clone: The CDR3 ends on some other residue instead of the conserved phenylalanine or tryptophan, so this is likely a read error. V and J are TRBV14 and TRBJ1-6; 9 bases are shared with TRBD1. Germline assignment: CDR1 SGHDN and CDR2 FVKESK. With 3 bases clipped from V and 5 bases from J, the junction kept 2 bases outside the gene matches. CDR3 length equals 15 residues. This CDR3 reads CASSQNRGHNSPLHL. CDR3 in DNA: TGTGCCAGCAGCCAGAACAGGGGGCATAATTCACCCCTCCACCTT.

The CDR3 is CASSYGGTARGKLFF. DNA for the CDR3: TGTGCCAGCAGTTACGGGGGGACAGCTCGAGGAAAACTGTTTTTT. The chain has TRBV6-5 and TRBJ1-4; 7 nucleotides agree with TRBD1. V was pared by 2 bases and J by 10 bases, with 10 bases of the junction left unmatched. This CDR3 is built from 15 residues. From germline, CDR1 is MNHEY and CDR2 SVGAGI.

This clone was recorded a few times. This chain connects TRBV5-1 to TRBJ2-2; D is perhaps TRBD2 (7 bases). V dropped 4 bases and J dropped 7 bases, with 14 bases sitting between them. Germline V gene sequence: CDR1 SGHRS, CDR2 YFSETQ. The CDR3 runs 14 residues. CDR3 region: CASSEGGPDGELFF. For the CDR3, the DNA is TGCGCCAGCAGCGAGGGGGGGCCGGACGGGGAGCTGTTTTTT.

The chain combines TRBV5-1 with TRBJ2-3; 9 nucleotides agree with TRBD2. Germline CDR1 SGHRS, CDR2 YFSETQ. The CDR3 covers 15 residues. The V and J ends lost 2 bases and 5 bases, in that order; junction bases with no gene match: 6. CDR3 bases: TGCGCCAGCAGCTTAGCGGGGGGTCTTGGAGATACGCAGTATTTT. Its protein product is CASSLAGGLGDTQYF.

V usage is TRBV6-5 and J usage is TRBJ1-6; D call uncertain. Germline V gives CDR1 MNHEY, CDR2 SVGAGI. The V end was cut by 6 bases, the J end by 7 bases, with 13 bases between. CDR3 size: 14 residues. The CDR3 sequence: CASRFTELNSPLHF. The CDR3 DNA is TGTGCCAGCAGGTTCACAGAATTAAATTCACCCCTCCACTTT.